The sequence of this T cell receptor (beta chain) was determined in a study of early T cells in non-severe SARS-CoV-2 infection. TCRdb fed the 5' RACE reads into MiXCR, producing one record per CDR3 protein. The sample holds 60,000 to 65,000 distinct CDR3 sequences, approximately 13% seen once. This clonotype was seen a few times. CDR1 is SGHDT, CDR2 YYEEEE, per germline. V lost 4 bases and J 1 base, leaving 15 bases between the germline ends. The CDR3 loop spans 16 amino acids. This TCR came from an adult who was a healthcare worker with PCR-confirmed SARS-CoV-2 infection or an uninfected control (not recorded which). The chain combines TRBV5-6 with TRBJ2-1; unclear D gene. Sequenced material: whole blood. CDR3 nucleotides: TGTGCCAGCAGCATAATAGACTTAAGATCCTACAATGAGCAGTTCTTC. This gives the protein CASSIIDLRSYNEQFF. The whole variable domain, filled in from reference TRBV5-6 and TRBJ2-1, reads DAGVTQSPTHLIKTRGQQVTLRCSPKSGHDTVSWYQQALGQGPQFIFQYYEEEERQRGNFPDRFSGHQFPNYSSELNVNALLLGDSALYLCASSIIDLRSYNEQFFGPGTRLTVL.